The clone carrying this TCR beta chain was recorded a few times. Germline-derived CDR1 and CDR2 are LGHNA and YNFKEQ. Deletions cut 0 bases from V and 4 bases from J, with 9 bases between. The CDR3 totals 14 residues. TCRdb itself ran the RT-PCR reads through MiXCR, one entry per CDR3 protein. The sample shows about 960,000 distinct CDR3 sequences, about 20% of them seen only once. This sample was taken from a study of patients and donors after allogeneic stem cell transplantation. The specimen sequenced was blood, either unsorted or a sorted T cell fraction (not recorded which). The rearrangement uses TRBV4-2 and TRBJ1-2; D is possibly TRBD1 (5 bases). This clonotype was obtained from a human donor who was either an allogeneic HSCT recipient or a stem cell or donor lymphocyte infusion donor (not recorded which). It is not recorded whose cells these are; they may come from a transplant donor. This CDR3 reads CASSQEGVRYGYTF. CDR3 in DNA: TGTGCCAGCAGCCAAGAGGGGGTGCGCTATGGCTACACCTTC.